A selection of T cell receptor beta chains follows, all from one sample in a study of CD8 T cells in Susac syndrome. MiXCR, applied by TCRdb to the immunoSEQ multiplex PCR reads, yields one record per CDR3 protein. The sample shows around 120,000 distinct CDR3 sequences, 93% of them seen only once. Sequencing input: CD4+ T cells from PBMCs. These receptor sequences come from a human donor with multiple sclerosis. Both conserved end residues are part of each CDR3. The D gene is left open where the match is weak. The listing skips clone size in some rows; elsewhere it reads once, few, many or a size class.

D	size	V	J	DNA	CDR3
TRBD1	NA	TRBV4-1	TRBJ1-2	TGCGCCAGCAGCCCGTGGACAGGGAACGGCTACACCTTC	CASSPWTGNGYTF
NA	NA	TRBV7-2	TRBJ1-3	TGTGCCAGCAGCTTAGAAGGGACCTCTGGAAACACCATATATTTT	CASSLEGTSGNTIYF
NA	NA	TRBV20-1	TRBJ1-6	TGCAGTGCTAGAGATCCGGACAGAAGCTCCTATAATTCACCCCTCCACTTT	CSARDPDRSSYNSPLHF
NA	NA	TRBV5-1	TRBJ2-7	TGCGCCAGCAGCTTGTCAGCTCCCTCCTACGAGCAGTACTTC	CASSLSAPSYEQYF
NA	NA	TRBV7-9	TRBJ1-2	TGTGCCAGCAGCTTAGGTCAGGCTGTTAACTATGGCTACACCTTC	CASSLGQAVNYGYTF
NA	NA	TRBV6-6	TRBJ2-3	TGTGCCAGCAGTCGGGACTTCCGAGATACGCAGTATTTT	CASSRDFRDTQYF
NA	NA	TRBV7-9	TRBJ2-3	TGTGCCGGTCAGAGGGGGGCCTGGGCAGATACGCAGTATTTT	CAGQRGAWADTQYF
TRBD1	once	TRBV2	TRBJ2-1	TGTGCCAGCAGTGAACTGGGACAGGCGATAAGGAATGAGCAGTTCTTC	CASSELGQAIRNEQFF
TRBD1	NA	TRBV12-3/TRBV12-4	TRBJ2-3	TGTGCCAGCAGTTTAGCCCGGTCGAACAGGGGGTATTTT	CASSLARSNRGYF
TRBD1	NA	TRBV24-1	TRBJ2-2	TGTGCCAGCGGACAGGGGAACACCGGGGAGCTGTTTTTT	CASGQGNTGELFF
NA	NA	TRBV28	TRBJ2-4	TGTGCCACTCGGGAACGGGGGATTCAGTACTTC	CATRERGIQYF
NA	NA	TRBV7-9	TRBJ2-5	TGTGCCAGCAGCTTATCCACGGGTCGCGAAGAGACCCAGTACTTC	CASSLSTGREETQYF
TRBD1	NA	TRBV27	TRBJ2-7	TGTGCCAGCACTCGGACAGGGGGGTACGAGCAGTACTTC	CASTRTGGYEQYF
NA	NA	TRBV15	TRBJ1-1	TGTGCCACCAGCAGAGATCTTATGACTGAAGCTTTCTTT	CATSRDLMTEAFF
NA	NA	TRBV4-1	TRBJ2-1	TGCGCCAGCAGCCGGTTGGACATTGTTTCCTACAATGAGCAGTTCTTC	CASSRLDIVSYNEQFF
NA	NA	TRBV12-3/TRBV12-4	TRBJ1-5	TGTGCCAGCAGCCCCCAGGGTGGCAATCAGCCCCAGCATTTT	CASSPQGGNQPQHF
NA	NA	TRBV12-3/TRBV12-4	TRBJ2-2	TGTGCCAGCAGATTTGACAGGAACACCGGGGAGCTGTTTTTT	CASRFDRNTGELFF
NA	NA	TRBV9	TRBJ1-1	TGTGCCAGCAGCGTAGTAGAAGAAGCTGAAGCTTTCTTT	CASSVVEEAEAFF
TRBD1	NA	TRBV10-3	TRBJ2-7	TGTGCCATCAGTGATAAGACAGGGGGTTCCTACGAGCAGTACTTC	CAISDKTGGSYEQYF
NA	NA	TRBV4-3	TRBJ2-2	TGCGCCAGCAGCCAGGACGTAACGGGCTATACGAACACCGGGGAGCTGTTTTTT	CASSQDVTGYTNTGELFF
NA	NA	TRBV29-1	TRBJ2-3	TGCAGCGTTGTAGGACGGGGCCCAGATACGCAGTATTTT	CSVVGRGPDTQYF
TRBD2	NA	TRBV2	TRBJ2-7	TGTGCCAGCAGGGTGGCTAGCGGATCCTACGAGCAGTACTTC	CASRVASGSYEQYF
TRBD1	NA	TRBV11-2	TRBJ1-1	TGTGCCAGCAGCTCGCCCCTCCGGGACAGGGGGAAAGCTTTCTTT	CASSSPLRDRGKAFF
NA	NA	TRBV5-1	TRBJ2-5	TGCGCCAGCAGCTTGGCTCCAGGGTCGGAGACCCAGTACTTC	CASSLAPGSETQYF
TRBD2	NA	TRBV4-2	TRBJ2-6	TGTGCCAGCAGCCAAGCGGTGGCCCCCCCGCGGGGGACCGGGGCCAACGTCCTGACTTTC	CASSQAVAPPRGTGANVLTF
NA	NA	TRBV6-2/TRBV6-3	TRBJ1-5	TGTGCCAGCAGGGAAGGCAATCAGCCCCAGCATTTT	CASREGNQPQHF
NA	NA	TRBV7-3	TRBJ2-2	TGTGCCAGCAGCTTAGACGCAGGGGCGAACACCGGGGAGCTGTTTTTT	CASSLDAGANTGELFF